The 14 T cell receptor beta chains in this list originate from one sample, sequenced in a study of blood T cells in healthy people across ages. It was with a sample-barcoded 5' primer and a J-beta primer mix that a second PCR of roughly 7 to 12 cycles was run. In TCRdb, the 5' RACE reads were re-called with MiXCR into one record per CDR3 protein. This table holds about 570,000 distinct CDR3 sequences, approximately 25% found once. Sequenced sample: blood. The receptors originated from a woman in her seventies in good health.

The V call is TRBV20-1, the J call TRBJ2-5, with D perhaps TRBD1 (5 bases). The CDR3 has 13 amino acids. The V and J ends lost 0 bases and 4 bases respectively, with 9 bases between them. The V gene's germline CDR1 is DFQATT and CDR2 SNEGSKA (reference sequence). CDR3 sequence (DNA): TGCAGTGCTAGAGATGCAGGGATAGAGACCCAGTACTTC. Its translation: CSARDAGIETQYF.

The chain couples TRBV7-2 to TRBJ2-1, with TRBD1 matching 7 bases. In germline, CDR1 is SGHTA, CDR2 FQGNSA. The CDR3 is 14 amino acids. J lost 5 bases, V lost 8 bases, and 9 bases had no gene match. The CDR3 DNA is TGTGCCAGCGAGAGGTGGCAGGGGGACAATGAGCAGTTCTTC. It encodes CASERWQGDNEQFF.

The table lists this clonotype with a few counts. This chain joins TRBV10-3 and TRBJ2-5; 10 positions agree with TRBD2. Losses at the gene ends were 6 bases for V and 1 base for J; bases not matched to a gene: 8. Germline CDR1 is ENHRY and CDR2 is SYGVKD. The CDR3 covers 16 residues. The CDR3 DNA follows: TGTGCCATCAGGTCCGTAGCGGGGGGCCTCCAAGAGACCCAGTACTTC. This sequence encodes CAIRSVAGGLQETQYF.

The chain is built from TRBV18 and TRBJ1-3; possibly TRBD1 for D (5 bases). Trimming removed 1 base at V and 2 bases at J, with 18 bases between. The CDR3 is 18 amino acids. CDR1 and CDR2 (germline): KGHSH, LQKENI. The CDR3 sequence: CASSPRPGRGGTGNTIYF. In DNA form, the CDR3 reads TGTGCCAGCTCACCACGTCCGGGACGGGGAGGGACTGGAAACACCATATATTTT.

CDR3 residues: CASITGGPADTQYF. CDR3 in DNA: TGTGCCAGCATAACGGGGGGGCCTGCAGATACGCAGTATTTT. The V and J genes are TRBV6-1 and TRBJ2-3, with 8 bases identical to TRBD2. With V trimmed by 7 bases and J by 4 bases, 7 bases remained unmatched. The germline CDR1 and CDR2 sequences are MNHNS and SASEGT. The CDR3 extends over 14 amino acids.

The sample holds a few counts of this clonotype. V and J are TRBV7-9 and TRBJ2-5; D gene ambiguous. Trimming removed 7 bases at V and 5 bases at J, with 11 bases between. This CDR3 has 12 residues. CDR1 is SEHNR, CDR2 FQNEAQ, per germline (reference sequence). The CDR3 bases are TGTGCCAGCACCTCCGGTTGGGAGACCCAGTACTTC. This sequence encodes CASTSGWETQYF.

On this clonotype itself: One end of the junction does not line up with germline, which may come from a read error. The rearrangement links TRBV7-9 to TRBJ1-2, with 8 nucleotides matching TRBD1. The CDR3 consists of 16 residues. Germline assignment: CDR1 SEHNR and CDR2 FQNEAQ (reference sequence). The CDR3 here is CVSSPSEAGGRVGYTF. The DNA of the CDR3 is TGTGTCAGCAGCCCCAGCGAGGCAGGGGGCAGGGTTGGCTACACCTTC. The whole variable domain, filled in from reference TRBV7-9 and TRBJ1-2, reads DTGVSQNPRHKITKRGQNVTFRCDPISEHNRLYWYRQTLGQGPEFLTYFQNEAQLEKSRLLSDRFSAERPKGSFSTLEIQRTEQGDSAMYLCVSSPSEAGGRVGYTFGSGTRLTVV.

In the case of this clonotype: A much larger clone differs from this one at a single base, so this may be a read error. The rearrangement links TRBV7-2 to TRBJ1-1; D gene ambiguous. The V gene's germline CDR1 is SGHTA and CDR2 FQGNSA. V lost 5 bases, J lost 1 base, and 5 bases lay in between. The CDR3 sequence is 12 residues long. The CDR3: CASSPWNTEAFF. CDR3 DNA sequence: TGTGCCAGCAGCCCGTGGAACACTGAAGCTTTCTTT.

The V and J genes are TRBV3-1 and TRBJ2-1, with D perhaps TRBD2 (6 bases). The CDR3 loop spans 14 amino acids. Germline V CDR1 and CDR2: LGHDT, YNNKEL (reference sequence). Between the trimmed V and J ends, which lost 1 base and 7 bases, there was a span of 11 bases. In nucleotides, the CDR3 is TGTGCCAGCAGCCAAGCTGGAGGAGGGAATGAGCAGTTCTTC. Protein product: CASSQAGGGNEQFF.

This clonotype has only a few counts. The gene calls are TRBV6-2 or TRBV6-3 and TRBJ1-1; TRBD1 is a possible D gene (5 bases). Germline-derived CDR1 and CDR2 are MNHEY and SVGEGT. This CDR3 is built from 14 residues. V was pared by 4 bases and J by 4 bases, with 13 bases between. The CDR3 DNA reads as TGTGCCAGCAGTTCCGGGACCCTGGGCACTGAAGCTTTCTTT. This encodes CASSSGTLGTEAFF.

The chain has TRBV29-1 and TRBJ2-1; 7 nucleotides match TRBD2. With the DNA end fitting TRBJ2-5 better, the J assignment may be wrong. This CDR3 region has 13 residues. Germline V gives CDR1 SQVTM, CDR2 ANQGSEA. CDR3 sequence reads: CSFRGLPQETQYF. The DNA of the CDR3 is TGCAGCTTCCGGGGACTACCACAAGAGACCCAGTACTTC.

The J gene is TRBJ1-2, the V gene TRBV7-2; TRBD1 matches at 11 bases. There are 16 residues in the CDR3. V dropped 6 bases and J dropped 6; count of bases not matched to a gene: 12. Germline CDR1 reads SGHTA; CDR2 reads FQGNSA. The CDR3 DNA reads TGTGCCAGCAGGACAACCGGGACAGGGGGGAAGGATGGCTACACCTTC. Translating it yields CASRTTGTGGKDGYTF. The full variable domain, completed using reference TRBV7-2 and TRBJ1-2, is GAGVSQSPSNKVTEKGKDVELRCDPISGHTALYWYRQSLGQGLEFLIYFQGNSAPDKSGLPSDRFSAERTGGSVSTLTIQRTQQEDSAVYLCASRTTGTGGKDGYTFGSGTRLTVV.

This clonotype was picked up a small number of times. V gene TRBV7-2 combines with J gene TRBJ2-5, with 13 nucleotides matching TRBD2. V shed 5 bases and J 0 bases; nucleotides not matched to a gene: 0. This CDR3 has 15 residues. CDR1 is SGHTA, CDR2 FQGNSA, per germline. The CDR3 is CASSTSGGDQETQYF. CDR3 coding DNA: TGTGCCAGCAGCACTAGCGGGGGGGACCAAGAGACCCAGTACTTC.

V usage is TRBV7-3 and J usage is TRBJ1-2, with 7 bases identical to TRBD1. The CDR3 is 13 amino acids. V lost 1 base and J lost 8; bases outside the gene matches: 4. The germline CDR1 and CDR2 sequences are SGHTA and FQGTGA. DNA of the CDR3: TGTGCCAGCAGCTTAAGGCCAGGGGGGGGCTACACCTTC. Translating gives CASSLRPGGGYTF.